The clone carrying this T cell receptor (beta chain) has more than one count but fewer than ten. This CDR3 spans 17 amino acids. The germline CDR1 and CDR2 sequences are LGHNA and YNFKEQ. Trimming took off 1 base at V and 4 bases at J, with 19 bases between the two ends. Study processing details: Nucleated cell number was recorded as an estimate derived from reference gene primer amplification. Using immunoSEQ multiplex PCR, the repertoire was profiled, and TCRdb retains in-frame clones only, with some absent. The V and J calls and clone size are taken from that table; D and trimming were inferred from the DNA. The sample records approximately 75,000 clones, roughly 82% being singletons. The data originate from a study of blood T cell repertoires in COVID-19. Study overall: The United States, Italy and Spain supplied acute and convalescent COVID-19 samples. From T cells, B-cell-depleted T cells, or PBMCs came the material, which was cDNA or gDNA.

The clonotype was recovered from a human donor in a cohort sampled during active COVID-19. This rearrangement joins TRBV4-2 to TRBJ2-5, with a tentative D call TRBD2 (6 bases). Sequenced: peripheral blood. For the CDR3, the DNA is TGTGCCAGCAGCCAAGCGGGCAGCATTTGGACTACAGAGACCCAGTACTTC. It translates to CASSQAGSIWTTETQYF.